This TCR beta chain was retrieved from a study of T cell responses to AZD1222 COVID-19 vaccine. The germline gives CDR1 SGHNT, CDR2 YYREEE (reference sequence). Trimming stripped 3 bases from V and 0 bases from J, with 11 bases between. The CDR3 spans 15 residues. Assay: immunoSEQ multiplex PCR; the TCRdb copy retains only in-frame clones and omits some. Of around 160,000 clones detected, 85% to 95% appear once; the ten largest clones hold less than 2%. The source is an adult in good health. V usage is TRBV5-4 and J usage is TRBJ2-3; D is possibly TRBD2 (5 bases). Sequences were derived from peripheral blood, sampled on day 0 of AZD1222 vaccination. This CDR3 is CASSSTRTSTDTQYF. The CDR3 DNA reads as TGTGCCAGCAGCTCAACGAGGACTAGCACAGATACGCAGTATTTT.